The present T cell receptor beta chain was sequenced within a study of T cells in Graves' hyperthyroidism and ophthalmopathy. Study-wide findings and caveats: The authors' 13 V-J model separated ophthalmopathy from stable hyperthyroidism.

In patients aged 18 to 65, hyperthyroidism was newly diagnosed, with duration under 2 months. Uncontrolled infection, other autoimmune disease, pregnancy and lactation each barred patients from inclusion. Diagnosis relied on clinical symptoms, serum thyroxine and TRAb, thyroid ultrasound and orbital computed tomography. RNA transcripts provided the source from which TCR beta CDR3 regions were amplified. The HTBI primer set served for first-round RT-PCR of the TCR CDR3. TCRdb passed the multiplex PCR reads through MiXCR, listing each CDR3 protein once. There are around 520,000 distinct CDR3 sequences in the sample; over 13% occur only once, and less than 20% lies in the top ten. CDR1 is SGHAT, CDR2 FQNNGV, per germline. This CDR3 is built from 16 residues. This clonotype appeared many times. Antigen: not known. Sequence at one end of the junction differs from germline and may be a read error.

Source material: blood. The chain uses TRBV11-2 and TRBJ2-1, with D perhaps matching TRBD1 (5 bases). The sequence derives from a woman between 18 and 30 years old with Graves' hyperthyroidism. The chain's CDR3 is CASSSNGASSYNEQSF. In DNA, the CDR3 is TGTGCCAGCAGCTCCAATGGGGCGAGCTCCTACAATGAGCAGTCCTTC.